These 19 T cell receptor beta chains came from one sample sequenced in a study of vaccination effects on CD4 cells after COVID-19 (dated by TCRdb to between 2021 and 2023). Their target antigens are unknown. Library creation used the immunoSEQ multiplex PCR assay. Here the immuneACCESS table is served through TCRdb, limited to in-frame sequences with V and J called. Missing clones are a known gap in these copies; in checked studies unresolved V genes cover under half, and the rest lacks a known reason. Present in this sample are approximately 70,000 clones, roughly three quarters of which were seen just once. The top ten clones comprise approximately 0.9% of the sample. In the ViraFEST assay, PBMC were stimulated with viral peptide pools, and TCR sequencing was then used to find antigen-specific CD4+ T cell clonotypes based on their expansion. After approximately eleven days of culture, CD4+ T cells were isolated with the EasySep CD4+ T cell isolation kit. Two doses of either the BNT162b2 or the mRNA-1273 mRNA SARS-CoV-2 vaccine were administered to participants.

Sample: CD4+ T cells from PBMCs cultured with HCoV-OC43 spike peptides, taken after COVID-19 vaccination. Per the publication, the cell subset or site label means: HCoV-OC43 spike overlapping peptide pool stimulation. These receptors were taken from a human donor who received a COVID-19 vaccine.

This clone was observed a few times. The chain combines TRBV4-3 with TRBJ1-2; D gene unclear. CDR3 size: 14 residues. Germline loops: CDR1 LGHNA, CDR2 YSLEER. Between the trimmed V and J ends, which lost 1 base and 2 bases, there was a span of 8 bases. CDR3 bases: TGCGCCAGCAGCCAAGGGACGGGGAACTATGGCTACACCTTC. The encoded protein is CASSQGTGNYGYTF.

The chain has TRBV19 and TRBJ2-5; 12 bases are shared with TRBD1. With 6 bases clipped from V and 4 bases from J, the junction kept 6 bases outside the gene matches. Germline CDR1 and CDR2: LNHDA and SQIVND (reference sequence). The CDR3 spans 15 residues. The CDR3 coding sequence is TGTGCCAGTAGCCCCGGGACAGGGGGCTCAGAGACCCAGTACTTC. Protein sequence: CASSPGTGGSETQYF.

In this sample, this clone turned up a few times. V gene TRBV3-1 (or the pseudogene TRBV3-2) combines with J gene TRBJ1-1; no clear D gene. Per germline, CDR1 LGHDT and CDR2 YNNKEL (reference sequence). This CDR3 region has 11 residues. V lost 2 bases, J lost 5 bases, and 3 bases lay in between. The chain's CDR3 is CASSQKTEAFF. The CDR3 DNA reads as TGTGCCAGCAGCCAAAAGACTGAAGCTTTCTTT.

This chain links TRBV6-5 with TRBJ2-3, with 13 bases fitting TRBD2. This CDR3 has 14 amino acids. Germline loops: CDR1 MNHEY, CDR2 SVGAGI. J was trimmed by 7 bases and V by 6 bases; bases with no gene match: 4. The CDR3 DNA follows: TGTGCCAGCAGGAAACTAGCGGGGGGGAATACGCAGTATTTT. Translation: CASRKLAGGNTQYF.

CDR3 in amino acids: CASSQGDRENTGELFF. The CDR3 nucleotides read TGCGCCAGCAGCCAAGGGGACAGGGAAAACACCGGGGAGCTGTTTTTT. V and J are TRBV4-1 and TRBJ2-2, with 9 bases identical to TRBD1. CDR3 length: 16 residues. The V gene's germline CDR1 is MGHRA and CDR2 YSYEKL. With V trimmed by 1 base and J by 2 bases, 2 bases remained unmatched.

The J gene is TRBJ1-1, the V gene TRBV7-3, with 9 bases lining up with TRBD1. The V gene's germline CDR1 is SGHTA and CDR2 FQGTGA. The J segment lost 7 bases and the V segment lost 5 bases, leaving 8 bases of the junction unmatched. The length of the CDR3 is 14 residues. CDR3 sequence: CASSLMRTGDEAFF. The CDR3 DNA reads as TGTGCCAGCAGCCTCATGCGGACAGGGGATGAAGCTTTCTTT.

The gene calls are TRBV4-1 and TRBJ2-1, with TRBD2 identical over 7 bases. There are 17 residues in the CDR3. Per germline, CDR1 MGHRA and CDR2 YSYEKL. The ends lost 4 bases at V and 9 bases at J; junction bases unmatched: 18. CDR3 DNA sequence: TGCGCCAGCAGCCCGCACGGCGCGGGGGACTCCGGGGGTGAGCAGTTCTTC. This translates into CASSPHGAGDSGGEQFF.

The genes are TRBV28 and TRBJ1-6; 9 bases line up with TRBD1. V lost 3 bases, J lost 9 bases, and 12 bases stayed unmatched. Germline-derived CDR1 and CDR2 are MDHEN and SYDVKM. CDR3 size: 17 residues. CDR3 in DNA: TGTGCCAGCAGTTTTGTCGGACAGGGGATGAAAGTTTCACCCCTCCACTTT. Translated, it gives CASSFVGQGMKVSPLHF.

This chain links TRBV9 with TRBJ1-5; D unresolved. Germline lookup yields CDR1 SGDLS and CDR2 YYNGEE. V was trimmed by 0 bases and J by 0 bases, leaving 13 bases between them. The CDR3 runs to 17 residues. This CDR3 reads CASSVGRSLYSNQPQHF. The DNA of the CDR3 is TGTGCCAGCAGCGTAGGCCGATCACTCTATAGCAATCAGCCCCAGCATTTT.

This clone showed up just once. This sequence joins TRBV6-6 and TRBJ2-4; D ambiguous. The CDR3 totals 15 residues. Trimming shortened V by 6 bases and J by 5 bases, and 17 bases separated the two germline ends. CDR1 MNHNY and CDR2 SVGAGI come from the germline V gene (reference sequence). The CDR3 loop reads CASSADLGGENIQYF. The CDR3 coding sequence is TGTGCCAGCAGCGCTGACTTGGGTGGGGAAAACATTCAGTACTTC.

This clone has a single count. The J gene is TRBJ1-2, the V gene TRBV6-6; 9 bases match TRBD1. The CDR3 runs 13 residues. Germline CDR1 reads MNHNY; CDR2 reads SVGAGI (reference sequence). V shed 5 bases and J 8 bases; nucleotides not matched to a gene: 6. CDR3 in amino acids: CASSRGTGWGYTF. DNA for the CDR3: TGTGCCAGCAGTAGGGGGACAGGGTGGGGCTACACCTTC.

Only one count was recorded for this clone. V gene TRBV9 combines with J gene TRBJ1-1, with D hard to call. CDR3 length equals 12 residues. Trimming removed 4 bases from V and 1 base from J, with 5 bases in between. Germline CDR1 reads SGDLS; CDR2 reads YYNGEE. The DNA of the CDR3 is TGTGCCAGCAGCCCGCAGAACACTGAAGCTTTCTTT. Its protein is CASSPQNTEAFF.

The rearrangement uses TRBV4-1 and TRBJ1-1; tentative D call: TRBD1 (5 bases). This CDR3 comprises 16 residues. V was pared by 4 bases and J by 4 bases, with 19 bases between. Looked up from germline, CDR1 is MGHRA and CDR2 is YSYEKL. The CDR3 protein is CASSLQDVSGTTEAFF. DNA of the CDR3: TGCGCCAGCAGCCTACAAGATGTTTCAGGGACCACTGAAGCTTTCTTT.

The chain links TRBV3-1 (or the pseudogene TRBV3-2) to TRBJ2-1; 10 positions match TRBD2. CDR1 and CDR2 (germline): LGHDT, YNNKEL (reference sequence). CDR3 size: 16 residues. The ends lost 4 bases at V and 7 bases at J; junction bases unmatched: 10. The CDR3 sequence is CASSRGAGGLINEQFF. The CDR3 nucleotides are TGTGCCAGCAGCCGAGGAGCGGGGGGGCTTATAAATGAGCAGTTCTTC.

This clone showed up just a few times. This rearrangement joins TRBV7-2 to TRBJ1-1, with D perhaps matching TRBD1 (5 bases). Germline CDR1 and CDR2: SGHTA and FQGNSA. The CDR3 has 15 residues. Trimming pared 3 bases from V and 4 bases from J, leaving 15 bases between. In DNA form, the CDR3 reads TGTGCCAGCAGCTTTTCCTCTAGGCAGGGCACTGAAGCTTTCTTT. It translates to CASSFSSRQGTEAFF. The whole variable domain, filled in from reference TRBV7-2 and TRBJ1-1, reads GAGVSQSPSNKVTEKGKDVELRCDPISGHTALYWYRQSLGQGLEFLIYFQGNSAPDKSGLPSDRFSAERTGGSVSTLTIQRTQQEDSAVYLCASSFSSRQGTEAFFGQGTRLTVV.

The J gene is TRBJ2-5, the V gene TRBV24-1, with 11 bases that match TRBD1. Germline CDR1 is KGHDR and CDR2 is SFDVKD. CDR3 length: 18 amino acids. J was trimmed by 4 bases and V by 0 bases; bases with no gene match: 9. The CDR3 protein is CATSDLGQGAVLGETQYF. The CDR3 bases are TGTGCCACCAGTGATTTGGGACAGGGGGCGGTTTTAGGAGAGACCCAGTACTTC.

V is TRBV27 and J is TRBJ2-5; D is tentatively TRBD1 or TRBD2 (5 bases each). Per germline, CDR1 MNHEY and CDR2 SMNVEV (reference sequence). The CDR3 extends over 16 amino acids. V was trimmed by 5 bases and J by 0 bases, leaving 16 bases between them. For the CDR3, the DNA is TGTGCCAGCAGTCTAGGTCTGGGGGAGAACCAAGAGACCCAGTACTTC. Its protein product is CASSLGLGENQETQYF.

The V and J genes are TRBV6-5 and TRBJ1-5; 7 bases agree with TRBD1. This CDR3 has 15 residues. Trimming took 9 bases from V and 2 from J; bases not matched to a gene: 10. CDR1 is MNHEY, CDR2 SVGAGI, per germline. CDR3 region: CASTISGGGNQPQHF. The DNA of the CDR3 is TGTGCCAGTACGATATCAGGGGGGGGCAATCAGCCCCAGCATTTT.

The sample holds one count of this clone. The V gene is TRBV5-1, the J gene TRBJ1-4; D might be TRBD1 (5 bases). Trimming took 0 bases from V and 7 from J, leaving 16 bases between them. CDR1 SGHRS and CDR2 YFSETQ come from the germline V gene. This CDR3 is 16 amino acids long. The CDR3 loop reads CASSLDPGGLIEKLFF. In DNA, the CDR3 is TGCGCCAGCAGCTTGGACCCGGGGGGTTTGATTGAAAAACTGTTTTTT.